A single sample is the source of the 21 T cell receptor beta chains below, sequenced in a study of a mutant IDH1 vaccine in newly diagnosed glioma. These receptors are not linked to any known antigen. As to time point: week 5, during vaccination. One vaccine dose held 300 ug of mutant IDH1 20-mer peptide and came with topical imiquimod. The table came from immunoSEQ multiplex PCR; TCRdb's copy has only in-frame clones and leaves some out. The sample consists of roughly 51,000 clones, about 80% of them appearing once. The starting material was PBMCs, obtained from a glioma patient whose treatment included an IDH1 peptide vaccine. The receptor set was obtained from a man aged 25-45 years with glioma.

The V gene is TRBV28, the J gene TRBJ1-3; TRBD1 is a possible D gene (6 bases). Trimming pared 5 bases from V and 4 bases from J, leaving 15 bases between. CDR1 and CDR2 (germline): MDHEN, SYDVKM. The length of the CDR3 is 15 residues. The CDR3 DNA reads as TGTGCCAGCAGTATAGGGGGGGCGCAAGGAAACACCATATATTTT. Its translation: CASSIGGAQGNTIYF. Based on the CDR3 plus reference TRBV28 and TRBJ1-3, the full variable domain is DVKVTQSSRYLVKRTGEKVFLECVQDMDHENMFWYRQDPGLGLRLIYFSYDVKMKEKGDIPEGYSVSREKKERFSLILESASTNQTSMYLCASSIGGAQGNTIYFGEGSWLTVV.

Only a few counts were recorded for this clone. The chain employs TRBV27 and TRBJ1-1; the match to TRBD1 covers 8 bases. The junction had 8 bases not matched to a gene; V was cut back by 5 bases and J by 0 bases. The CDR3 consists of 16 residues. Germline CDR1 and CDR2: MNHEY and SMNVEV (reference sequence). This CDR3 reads CASSGQGARMNTEAFF. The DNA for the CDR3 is TGTGCCAGCAGTGGTCAGGGGGCGAGGATGAACACTGAAGCTTTCTTT.

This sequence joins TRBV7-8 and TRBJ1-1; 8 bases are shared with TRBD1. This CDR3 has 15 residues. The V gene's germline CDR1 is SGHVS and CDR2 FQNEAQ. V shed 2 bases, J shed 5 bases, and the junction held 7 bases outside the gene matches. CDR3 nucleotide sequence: TGTGCCAGCAGCTTATTACAGGGGGTGTGGACTGAAGCTTTCTTT. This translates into CASSLLQGVWTEAFF. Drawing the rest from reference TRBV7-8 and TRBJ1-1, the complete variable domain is GAGVSQSPRYKVAKRGQDVALRCDPISGHVSLFWYQQALGQGPEFLTYFQNEAQLDKSGLPSDRFFAERPEGSVSTLKIQRTQQEDSAVYLCASSLLQGVWTEAFFGQGTRLTVV.

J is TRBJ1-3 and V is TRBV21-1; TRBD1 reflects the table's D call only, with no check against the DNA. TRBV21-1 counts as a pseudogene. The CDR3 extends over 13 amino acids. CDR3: CATPRGVGNTIYF. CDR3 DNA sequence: TGTGCCACCCCCAGGGGCGTTGGAAACACCATATATTTT.

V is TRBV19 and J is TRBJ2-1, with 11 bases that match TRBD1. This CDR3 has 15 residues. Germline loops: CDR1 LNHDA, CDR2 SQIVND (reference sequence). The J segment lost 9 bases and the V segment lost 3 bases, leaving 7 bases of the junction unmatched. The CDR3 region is CASSIFGQGAGEQFF. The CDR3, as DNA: TGTGCCAGTAGTATCTTCGGACAGGGGGCCGGTGAGCAGTTCTTC.

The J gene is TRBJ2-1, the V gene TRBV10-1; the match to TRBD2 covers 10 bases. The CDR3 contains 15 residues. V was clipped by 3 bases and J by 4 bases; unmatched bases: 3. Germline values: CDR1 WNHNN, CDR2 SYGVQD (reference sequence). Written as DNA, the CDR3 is TGCGCCAGCAGTGATATAGCGGGGGGTTACAATGAGCAGTTCTTC. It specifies CASSDIAGGYNEQFF.

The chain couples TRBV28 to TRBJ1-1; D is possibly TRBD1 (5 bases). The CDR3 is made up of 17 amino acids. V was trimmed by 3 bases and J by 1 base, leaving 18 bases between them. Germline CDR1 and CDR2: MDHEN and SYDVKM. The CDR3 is CASSLRGDRQTNTEAFF. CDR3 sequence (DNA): TGTGCCAGCAGTTTGCGGGGGGACCGACAAACGAACACTGAAGCTTTCTTT.

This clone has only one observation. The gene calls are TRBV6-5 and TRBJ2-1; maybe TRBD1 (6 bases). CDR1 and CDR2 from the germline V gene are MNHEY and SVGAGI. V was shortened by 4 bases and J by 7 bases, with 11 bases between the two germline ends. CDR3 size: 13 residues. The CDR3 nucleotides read TGTGCCAGCAGTTCTGACAGGAGGAATGAGCAGTTCTTC. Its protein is CASSSDRRNEQFF.

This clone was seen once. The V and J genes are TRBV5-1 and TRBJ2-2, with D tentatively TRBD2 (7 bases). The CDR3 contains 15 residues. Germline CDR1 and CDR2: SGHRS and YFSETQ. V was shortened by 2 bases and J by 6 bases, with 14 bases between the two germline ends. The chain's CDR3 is CASSFGGGLPGELFF. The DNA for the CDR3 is TGCGCCAGCAGCTTTGGCGGGGGCCTGCCCGGGGAGCTGTTTTTT.

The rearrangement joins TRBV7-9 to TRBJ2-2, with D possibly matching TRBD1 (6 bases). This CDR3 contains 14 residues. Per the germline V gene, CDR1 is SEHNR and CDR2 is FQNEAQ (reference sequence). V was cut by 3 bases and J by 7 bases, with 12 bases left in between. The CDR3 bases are TGTGCCAGCAGCTTGCAGGGGACGGGCGGGGAGCTGTTTTTT. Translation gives CASSLQGTGGELFF.

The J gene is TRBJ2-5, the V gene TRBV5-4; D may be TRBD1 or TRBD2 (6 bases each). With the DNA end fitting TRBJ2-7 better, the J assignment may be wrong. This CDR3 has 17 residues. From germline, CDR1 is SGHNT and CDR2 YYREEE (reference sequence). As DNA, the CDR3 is TGTGCCAGCAGCTTGGTGCCCCGCGTCCGGGGGCACTACGAGCAGTACTTC. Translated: CASSLVPRVRGHYEQYF.

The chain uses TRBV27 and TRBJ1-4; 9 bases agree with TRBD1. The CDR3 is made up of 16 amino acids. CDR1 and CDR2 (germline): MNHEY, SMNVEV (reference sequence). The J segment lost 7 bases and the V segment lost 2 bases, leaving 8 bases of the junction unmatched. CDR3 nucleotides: TGTGCCAGCAGTTTAACCGCCGGGACAGGGTTTGAAAAACTGTTTTTT. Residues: CASSLTAGTGFEKLFF. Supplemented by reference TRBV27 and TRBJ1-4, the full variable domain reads EAQVTQNPRYLITVTGKKLTVTCSQNMNHEYMSWYRQDPGLGLRQIYYSMNVEVTDKGDVPEGYKVSRKEKRNFPLILESPSPNQTSLYFCASSLTAGTGFEKLFFGSGTQLSVL.

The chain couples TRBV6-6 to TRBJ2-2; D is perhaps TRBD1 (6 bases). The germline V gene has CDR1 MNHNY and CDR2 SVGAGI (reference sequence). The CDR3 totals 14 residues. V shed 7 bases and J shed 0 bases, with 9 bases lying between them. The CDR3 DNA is TGTGCCAGCACCGACAGGACGAACACCGGGGAGCTGTTTTTT. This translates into CASTDRTNTGELFF.

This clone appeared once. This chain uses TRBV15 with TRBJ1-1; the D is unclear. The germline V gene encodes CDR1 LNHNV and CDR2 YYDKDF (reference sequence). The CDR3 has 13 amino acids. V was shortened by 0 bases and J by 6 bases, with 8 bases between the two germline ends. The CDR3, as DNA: TGTGCCACCAGCAGAGATGGGTCCTCTGAAGCTTTCTTT. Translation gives CATSRDGSSEAFF.

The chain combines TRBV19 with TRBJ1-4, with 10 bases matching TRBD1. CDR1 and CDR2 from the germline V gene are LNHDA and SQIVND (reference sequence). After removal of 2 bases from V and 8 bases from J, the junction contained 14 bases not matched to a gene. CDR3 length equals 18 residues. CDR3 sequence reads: CASSIYGTGAVGREKLFF. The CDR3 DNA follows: TGTGCCAGTAGTATATATGGGACAGGGGCCGTTGGAAGAGAAAAACTGTTTTTT.

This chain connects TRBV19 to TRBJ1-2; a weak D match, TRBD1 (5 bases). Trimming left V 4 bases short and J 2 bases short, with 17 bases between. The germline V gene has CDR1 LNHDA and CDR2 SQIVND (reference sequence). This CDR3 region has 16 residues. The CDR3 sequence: CASSTLPTVLNYGYTF. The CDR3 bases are TGTGCCAGTAGTACCCTCCCGACAGTTTTGAACTATGGCTACACCTTC.

The CDR3 here is CASSPAGDQETQYF. In nucleotides, the CDR3 is TGTGCCAGCAGCCCGGCGGGGGACCAAGAGACCCAGTACTTC. The chain recombines TRBV11-2 with TRBJ2-5; TRBD2 matches 7 bases. This CDR3 contains 14 residues. CDR1 is SGHAT and CDR2 is FQNNGV in the germline V gene. The V segment lost 5 bases and the J segment 0 bases; nucleotides outside the gene matches: 3.

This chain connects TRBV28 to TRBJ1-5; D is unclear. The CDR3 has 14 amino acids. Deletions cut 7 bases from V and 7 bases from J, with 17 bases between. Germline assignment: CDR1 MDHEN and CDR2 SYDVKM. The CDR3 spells CASTMATRGQPQHF. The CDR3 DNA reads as TGTGCCAGCACTATGGCCACCCGAGGCCAGCCCCAGCATTTT. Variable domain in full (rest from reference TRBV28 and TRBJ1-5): DVKVTQSSRYLVKRTGEKVFLECVQDMDHENMFWYRQDPGLGLRLIYFSYDVKMKEKGDIPEGYSVSREKKERFSLILESASTNQTSMYLCASTMATRGQPQHFGDGTRLSIL.

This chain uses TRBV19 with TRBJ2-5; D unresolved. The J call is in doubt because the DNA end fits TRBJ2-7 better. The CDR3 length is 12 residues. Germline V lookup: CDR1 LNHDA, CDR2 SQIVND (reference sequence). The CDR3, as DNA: TGTGCCAGTAGTCCCCGCGGCCGCGAGCAGTACTTC. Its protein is CASSPRGREQYF.

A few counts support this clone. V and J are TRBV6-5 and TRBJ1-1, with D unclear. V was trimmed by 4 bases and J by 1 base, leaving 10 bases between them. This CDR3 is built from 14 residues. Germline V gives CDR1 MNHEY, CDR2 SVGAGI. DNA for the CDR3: TGTGCCAGCAGTTCACCTAGGGAGAACACTGAAGCTTTCTTT. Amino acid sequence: CASSSPRENTEAFF.

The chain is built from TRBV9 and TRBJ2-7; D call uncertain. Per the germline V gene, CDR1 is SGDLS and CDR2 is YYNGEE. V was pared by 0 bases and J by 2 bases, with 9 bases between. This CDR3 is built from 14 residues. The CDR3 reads CASSVGGGTYEQYF. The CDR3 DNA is TGTGCCAGCAGCGTAGGGGGTGGAACCTACGAGCAGTACTTC.